This passage covers 15 T cell receptor beta chains from one sample sequenced in a study of T cell responses to AZD1222 COVID-19 vaccine. Produced via immunoSEQ multiplex PCR; TCRdb's table is partial and in-frame only. The data contain under 150,000 clones, 84% of them singletons. The source material was peripheral blood, sampled 28 days after the second AZD1222 dose. The origin of the receptors is an adult who received the AZD1222 COVID-19 vaccine.

This chain uses TRBV30 with TRBJ2-3; unclear D gene. The V end was cut by 0 bases, the J end by 7 bases, with 8 bases between. Looked up from germline, CDR1 is GTSNPN and CDR2 is SVGIG (reference sequence). The CDR3 consists of 12 residues. CDR3 in amino acids: CAWSVSGNTQYF. CDR3 DNA: TGTGCCTGGAGTGTAAGTGGGAATACGCAGTATTTT. The full variable domain, rest sourced from reference TRBV30 and TRBJ2-3, is SQTIHQWPATLVQPVGSPLSLECTVEGTSNPNLYWYRQAAGRGLQLLFYSVGIGQISSEVPQNLSASRPQDRQFILSSKKLLLSDSGFYLCAWSVSGNTQYFGPGTRLTVL.

This rearrangement joins TRBV24-1 to TRBJ1-2; D not certain. The germline V gene encodes CDR1 KGHDR and CDR2 SFDVKD. The CDR3 extends over 14 amino acids. Trimming pared 3 bases from V and 4 bases from J, leaving 11 bases between. CDR3 nucleotide sequence: TGTGCCACCAGTGATGTTGGCAGAACCTATGGCTACACCTTC. Translating gives CATSDVGRTYGYTF.

The chain links TRBV2 to TRBJ1-6, with 11 bases identical to TRBD1. Germline assignment: CDR1 SNHLY and CDR2 FYNNEI. Losses at the gene ends were 8 bases for V and 9 bases for J; bases not matched to a gene: 6. The CDR3 has 14 residues. The CDR3 spells CASRGTGGRSPLHF. In DNA form, the CDR3 reads TGTGCCAGCCGCGGGACAGGGGGACGTTCACCCCTCCACTTT.

This rearrangement joins TRBV6-5 to TRBJ2-7, with D hard to call. The CDR3 is 14 amino acids. Germline-derived CDR1 and CDR2 are MNHEY and SVGAGI. Trimming removed 5 bases at V and 2 bases at J, with 13 bases between. CDR3 bases: TGTGCCAGCAGTCCCTCCTCCGGCCCCTACGAGCAGTACTTC. Its protein is CASSPSSGPYEQYF.

This clone was counted once. The chain recombines TRBV9 with TRBJ2-7; D gene uncertain. Germline CDR1 is SGDLS and CDR2 is YYNGEE. With 3 bases removed from V and 6 bases from J, the gap between germline ends came to 19 bases. The CDR3 has 15 residues. In DNA, the CDR3 is TGTGCCAGCAGCGCCCGACCCAACCCCTGGGTCGAGCAGTACTTC. Residues: CASSARPNPWVEQYF.

The rearrangement uses TRBV5-1 and TRBJ1-1, with D possibly being TRBD1 (5 bases). V lost 0 bases, J lost 3 bases, and 12 bases lay in between. Germline V CDR1 and CDR2: SGHRS, YFSETQ. This CDR3 region has 15 residues. In nucleotides, the CDR3 is TGCGCCAGCAGCTTGGTTCAGGGTGGTCACACTGAAGCTTTCTTT. Protein sequence: CASSLVQGGHTEAFF.

The CDR3 DNA is TGTGCCAGCAGTCAATCAATCCAAGGGGAGTTCTTC. Translation: CASSQSIQGEFF. This chain links TRBV12-3 or TRBV12-4 with TRBJ2-1; TRBD1 might be the D (5 bases). This CDR3 spans 12 amino acids. V was clipped by 5 bases and J by 14 bases, with 16 bases between them.

The chain recombines TRBV12-2 with TRBJ1-1. TRBV12-2 has pseudogene status. The CDR3 has 13 amino acids. The chain's CDR3 is CASRPGVNTEAFF. For the CDR3, the DNA is TGTGCAAGTCGTCCCGGGGTGAACACTGAAGCTTTCTTT.

The gene calls are TRBV6-5 and TRBJ1-3; D gene uncertain. Germline V gives CDR1 MNHEY, CDR2 SVGAGI. CDR3 size: 13 residues. V gave up 4 bases and J gave up 10 bases, with 14 bases separating them. In nucleotides, the CDR3 is TGTGCCAGCAGTTCTCCTCAGGCGGGGACCATATATTTT. Its protein is CASSSPQAGTIYF.

The chain employs TRBV9 and TRBJ1-6; D unclear. With 0 bases removed from V and 0 bases from J, the gap between germline ends came to 10 bases. Germline V gives CDR1 SGDLS, CDR2 YYNGEE. The CDR3 totals 17 residues. The CDR3 loop reads CASSVGASASYNSPLHF. Written as DNA, the CDR3 is TGTGCCAGCAGCGTAGGAGCCAGCGCCTCCTATAATTCACCCCTCCACTTT.

The rearrangement uses TRBV3-1 (or the pseudogene TRBV3-2) and TRBJ1-5; D uncertain. The germline V gene has CDR1 LGHDT and CDR2 YNNKEL (reference sequence). V shed 1 base and J shed 2 bases, with 6 bases lying between them. This CDR3 has 14 amino acids. CDR3 loop: CASSQAVGNQPQHF. The CDR3 nucleotides are TGTGCCAGCAGCCAAGCAGTAGGCAATCAGCCCCAGCATTTT.

The genes are TRBV28 and TRBJ1-6; the D is unclear. The CDR3 extends over 14 amino acids. Per the germline V gene, CDR1 is MDHEN and CDR2 is SYDVKM. V was pared by 4 bases and J by 6 bases, with 10 bases between. The CDR3 sequence is CASSSDTTNSPLHF. The CDR3 DNA is TGTGCCAGCAGTTCCGACACTACTAATTCACCCCTCCACTTT.

The V gene is TRBV5-1, the J gene TRBJ1-2; a weak D match, TRBD1 (6 bases). CDR1 is SGHRS, CDR2 YFSETQ, per germline. The V end lost 5 bases, the J end lost 8 bases, and 19 bases lay between the germline ends. This CDR3 is built from 14 residues. This CDR3 reads CASRLDSAGRGYTF. The CDR3 DNA is TGCGCCAGCAGGCTGGACAGCGCTGGTCGAGGCTACACCTTC. The complete variable domain, with remaining parts taken from reference TRBV5-1 and TRBJ1-2, reads KAGVTQTPRYLIKTRGQQVTLSCSPISGHRSVSWYQQTPGQGLQFLFEYFSETQRNKGNFPGRFSGRQFSNSRSEMNVSTLELGDSALYLCASRLDSAGRGYTFGSGTRLTVV.

This clone was detected only once. The chain has TRBV5-1 and TRBJ2-2; 7 bases agree with TRBD1. CDR1 and CDR2 from the germline V gene are SGHRS and YFSETQ. This CDR3 region has 15 residues. V dropped 4 bases and J dropped 2; count of bases not matched to a gene: 5. The CDR3 loop reads CASSRDRANTGELFF. The CDR3 DNA follows: TGCGCCAGCAGCAGGGACAGAGCAAACACCGGGGAGCTGTTTTTT.

The chain carries TRBV11-2 and TRBJ2-7, with D possibly TRBD1 on 6 matching bases. V was trimmed by 5 bases and J by 0 bases, leaving 14 bases between them. The CDR3 length is 15 residues. CDR1 and CDR2 from the germline V gene are SGHAT and FQNNGV. CDR3 sequence reads: CASSHTGMGSYEQYF. CDR3 nucleotides: TGTGCCAGCAGCCATACAGGGATGGGCTCCTACGAGCAGTACTTC.